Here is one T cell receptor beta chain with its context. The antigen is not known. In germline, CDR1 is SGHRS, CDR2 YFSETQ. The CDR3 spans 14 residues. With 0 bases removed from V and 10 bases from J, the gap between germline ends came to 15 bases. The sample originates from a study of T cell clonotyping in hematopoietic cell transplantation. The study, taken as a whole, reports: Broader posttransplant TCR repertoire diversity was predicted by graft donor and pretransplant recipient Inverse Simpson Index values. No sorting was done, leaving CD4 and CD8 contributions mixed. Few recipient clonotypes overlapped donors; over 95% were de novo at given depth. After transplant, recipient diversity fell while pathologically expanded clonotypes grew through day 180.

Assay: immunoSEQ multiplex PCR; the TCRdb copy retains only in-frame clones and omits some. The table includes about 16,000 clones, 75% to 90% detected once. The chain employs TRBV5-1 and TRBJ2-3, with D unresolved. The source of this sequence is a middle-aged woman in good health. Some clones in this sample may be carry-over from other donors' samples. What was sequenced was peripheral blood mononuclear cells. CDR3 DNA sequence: TGCGCCAGCAGCTTGGGAGGCGACCCACCGGCGCAGTATTTT. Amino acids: CASSLGGDPPAQYF.